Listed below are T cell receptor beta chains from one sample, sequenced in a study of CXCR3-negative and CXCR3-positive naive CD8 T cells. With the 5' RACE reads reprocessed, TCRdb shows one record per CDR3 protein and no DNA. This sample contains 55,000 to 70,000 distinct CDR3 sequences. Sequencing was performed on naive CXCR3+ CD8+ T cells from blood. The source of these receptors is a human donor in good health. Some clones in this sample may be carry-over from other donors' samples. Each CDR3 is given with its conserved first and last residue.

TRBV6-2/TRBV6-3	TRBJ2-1	CASSYSGTRWYNEQFF
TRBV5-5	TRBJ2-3	CASSLGGYITDTQYF
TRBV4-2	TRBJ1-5	CASSQEDIRRGNQPQHF
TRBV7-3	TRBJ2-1	CASSLEGAAYNEQFF
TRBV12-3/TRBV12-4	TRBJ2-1	CASSFGSSYNEQFF
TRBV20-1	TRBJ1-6	CSASDLRGSSYNSPLHF
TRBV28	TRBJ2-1	CASSTGGFGNEQFF
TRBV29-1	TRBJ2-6	CSVEIKHSGANVLTF
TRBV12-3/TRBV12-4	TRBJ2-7	CASSLGVGQYF
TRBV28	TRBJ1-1	CASSIFGEAFF
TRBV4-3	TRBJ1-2	CASSHRGAILGYTF
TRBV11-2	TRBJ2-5	CASSFTETQYF
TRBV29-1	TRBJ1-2	CSAKGGNYGYTF
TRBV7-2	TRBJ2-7	CASSPLEAGVYEQYF
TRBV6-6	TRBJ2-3	CASNSPPSTDTQYF
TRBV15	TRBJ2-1	CATSYTYPDWTGGEVNEQFF
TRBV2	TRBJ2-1	CAGVLSYNEQFF
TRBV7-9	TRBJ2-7	CASSSSPGTGFSYEQYF
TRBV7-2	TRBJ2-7	CASLGGNYEQYF
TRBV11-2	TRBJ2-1	CASSPGPNNEQFF
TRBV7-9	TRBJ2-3	CASSSRTTKSTDTQYF
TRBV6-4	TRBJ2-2	CASSYDSMTGELFF
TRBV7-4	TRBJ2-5	CASSRTGQPHQETQYF
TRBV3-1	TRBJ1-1	CASSQDPWNTEAFF
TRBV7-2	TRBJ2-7	CASSISERVSSYEQYF
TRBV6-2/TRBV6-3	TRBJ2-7	CASSYPLDREGYEQYF
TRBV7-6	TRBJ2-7	CASSLEGTGNYEQYF
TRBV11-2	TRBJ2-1	CASSYGQGAYNNEQFF
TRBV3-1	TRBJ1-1	CASSQVVIRIDTEAFF
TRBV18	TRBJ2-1	CASSPPASNEQFF
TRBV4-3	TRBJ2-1	CASSQEPSGTYNEQFF
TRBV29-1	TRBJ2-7	CSVEEGAKSSYEQYF
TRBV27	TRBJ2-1	CASSNGLADYNEQFF
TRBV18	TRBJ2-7	CASSGPGPYEQYF
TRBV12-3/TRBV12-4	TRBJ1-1	CASSLGGVTEAFF
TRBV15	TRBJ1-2	CATSSDRGAYGYTF
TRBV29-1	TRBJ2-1	CSVAGQDEQFF
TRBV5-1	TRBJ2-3	CASNSDATDTQYF
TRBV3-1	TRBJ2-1	CASSQTTSGRSYNEQFF
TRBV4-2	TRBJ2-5	CASSQILGDQETQYF